The next 21 T cell receptor beta chains were all read from a single sample in a study of T cell responses to AZD1222 COVID-19 vaccine. Repertoires were generated with immunoSEQ multiplex PCR, while TCRdb's copy carries only in-frame clones and drops some. In the table there are 120,000 or so clones, 88% of which are singletons. The sequences come from peripheral blood, collected on day 0 of AZD1222 vaccination. The receptors shown here come from an adult in good health.

This clone was found a few times. The rearrangement links TRBV27 to TRBJ1-1, with D possibly TRBD1 on 5 matching bases. V lost 2 bases to trimming and J lost 7 bases, with 8 bases between them. This CDR3 region has 12 residues. Germline CDR1 MNHEY, CDR2 SMNVEV (reference sequence). The CDR3 spells CASSLLGLEAFF. In nucleotides, the CDR3 is TGTGCCAGCAGTTTACTGGGGCTTGAAGCTTTCTTT.

J is TRBJ1-4 and V is TRBV4-3; D perhaps matches TRBD1 (6 bases). CDR1 is LGHNA, CDR2 YSLEER, per germline. The CDR3 covers 14 residues. Trimming took off 0 bases at V and 13 bases at J, with 15 bases between the two ends. The CDR3 nucleotides read TGCGCCAGCAGCCAAGACCCTAGGGGGGCCCGACTGTTTTTT. Protein: CASSQDPRGARLFF.

V gene TRBV7-9 combines with J gene TRBJ1-1, with a weak D call TRBD1 (6 bases). Germline V gives CDR1 SEHNR, CDR2 FQNEAQ (reference sequence). V was trimmed by 5 bases and J by 0 bases, leaving 13 bases between them. The CDR3 has 15 residues. In nucleotides, the CDR3 is TGTGCCAGCAGCCCGCCCGGACAGTTGAACACTGAAGCTTTCTTT. It specifies CASSPPGQLNTEAFF.

J is TRBJ2-2 and V is TRBV10-2; the match to TRBD1 covers 8 bases. Germline lookup yields CDR1 WSHSY and CDR2 SAAADI. The CDR3 is made up of 15 amino acids. V was clipped by 7 bases and J by 1 base; unmatched bases: 5. The CDR3 DNA reads as TGCGCCAGCACAGGACAGGGCTTGAACACCGGGGAGCTGTTTTTT. Amino acids: CASTGQGLNTGELFF.

This chain uses TRBV12-3 or TRBV12-4 with TRBJ2-7; the D gene could be TRBD1 or TRBD2 (5 bases each). This CDR3 is built from 13 residues. Trimming took 3 bases from V and 6 from J, leaving 12 bases between them. CDR3 in DNA: TGTGCCAGCAGTTTCAGGGTACGGGGCGAGCAGTACTTC. This gives the protein CASSFRVRGEQYF.

The chain couples TRBV7-2 to TRBJ2-7, with D perhaps matching TRBD2 (5 bases). This CDR3 contains 14 residues. V was clipped by 6 bases and J by 4 bases, with 16 bases between them. The germline V gene encodes CDR1 SGHTA and CDR2 FQGNSA. Here the CDR3 DNA reads TGTGCCAGCAGACCGGGGTCACCCCAGTACGAGCAGTACTTC. It yields the protein CASRPGSPQYEQYF.

V usage is TRBV5-4 and J usage is TRBJ2-1; D tentatively reads TRBD1 or TRBD2 (5 bases each). Germline V CDR1 and CDR2: SGHNT, YYREEE (reference sequence). Between the trimmed V and J ends, which lost 4 bases and 12 bases, there was a span of 17 bases. The CDR3 has 13 residues. For the CDR3, the DNA is TGTGCCAGCAGCCGGGACCCCCAGGACCTGCAGTTCTTC. This gives the protein CASSRDPQDLQFF.

This clone was seen once. The chain couples TRBV6-1 to TRBJ2-1; D gene ambiguous. Per the germline V gene, CDR1 is MNHNS and CDR2 is SASEGT. The ends were cut back, 0 bases at V and 4 bases at J, with 7 bases in the middle. The CDR3 totals 14 residues. As DNA, the CDR3 is TGTGCCAGCAGTGAAGCATTGCGATACAATGAGCAGTTCTTC. It translates to CASSEALRYNEQFF.

V and J are TRBV19 and TRBJ1-5; a possible D gene is TRBD1 (6 bases). This CDR3 has 14 amino acids. Trimming stripped 6 bases from V and 4 bases from J, with 13 bases between. CDR1 is LNHDA and CDR2 is SQIVND in the germline V gene (reference sequence). The CDR3, as DNA: TGTGCCAGTAGCGGGGGGCGAGTAAATCAGCCCCAGCATTTT. Translating gives CASSGGRVNQPQHF.

This chain connects TRBV3-1 (or the pseudogene TRBV3-2) to TRBJ1-1, with no clear D. The V gene's germline CDR1 is LGHDT and CDR2 YNNKEL (reference sequence). The V gene lost 4 bases and the J gene lost 8 bases, with 17 bases spanning the gap. CDR3 length equals 14 residues. DNA for the CDR3: TGTGCCAGCAGCCCCCGGGGAGGTAAGATGGAAGCTTTCTTT. Translated: CASSPRGGKMEAFF.

The gene calls are TRBV19 and TRBJ2-7; a possible D gene is TRBD1 (5 bases). The CDR3 extends over 15 amino acids. Per germline, CDR1 LNHDA and CDR2 SQIVND (reference sequence). V lost 1 base and J 0 bases, leaving 10 bases between the germline ends. The CDR3 coding sequence is TGTGCCAGTAGTATAGTTGACAGTTCCTCCTACGAGCAGTACTTC. Its translation: CASSIVDSSSYEQYF.

In its sample, this clone was seen a few times. This chain connects TRBV7-9 to TRBJ2-7; TRBD1 might be the D (6 bases). Trimming took 5 bases from V and 4 from J, leaving 9 bases between them. CDR3 length equals 12 residues. Germline V CDR1 and CDR2: SEHNR, FQNEAQ (reference sequence). CDR3 bases: TGTGCCAGCAGCCAGGGGTCTTACGAGCAGTACTTC. Amino acids: CASSQGSYEQYF.

The rearrangement joins TRBV28 to TRBJ2-2; possibly TRBD2 for D (5 bases). Deletions cut 7 bases from V and 4 bases from J, with 16 bases between. CDR1 and CDR2 (germline): MDHEN, SYDVKM. The CDR3 is 15 residues long. The CDR3 reads CASNKDSYPTGELFF. The DNA for the CDR3 is TGTGCCAGCAACAAGGACTCCTACCCCACCGGGGAGCTGTTTTTT.

V and J are TRBV2 and TRBJ2-3; D is possibly TRBD2 (6 bases). This CDR3 contains 12 residues. Germline CDR1 reads SNHLY; CDR2 reads FYNNEI. The V end was cut by 4 bases, the J end by 5 bases, with 7 bases between. The CDR3 DNA follows: TGTGCCAGCAGTGTGGGGGGAGATACGCAGTATTTT. It is translated as CASSVGGDTQYF.

The rearrangement uses TRBV7-3 and TRBJ1-1; unclear D gene. Germline CDR1 SGHTA, CDR2 FQGTGA. This CDR3 has 16 amino acids. V shed 0 bases and J shed 0 bases, with 11 bases lying between them. The chain's CDR3 is CASSLTPPGLNTEAFF. The CDR3 DNA reads as TGTGCCAGCAGCTTAACCCCACCAGGATTGAACACTGAAGCTTTCTTT. The variable domain in full, with the rest retrieved from reference TRBV7-3 and TRBJ1-1, is GAGVSQTPSNKVTEKGKYVELRCDPISGHTALYWYRQSLGQGPEFLIYFQGTGAADDSGLPNDRFFAVRPEGSVSTLKIQRTERGDSAVYLCASSLTPPGLNTEAFFGQGTRLTVV.

V and J are TRBV5-1 and TRBJ1-3; 7 nucleotides line up with TRBD1. The length of the CDR3 is 15 residues. Germline CDR1 is SGHRS and CDR2 is YFSETQ. Losses at the gene ends were 2 bases for V and 2 bases for J; bases not matched to a gene: 4. CDR3 sequence reads: CASSFSQGTGNTIYF. CDR3 nucleotides: TGCGCCAGCAGCTTCTCACAGGGGACTGGAAACACCATATATTTT.

The chain joins TRBV4-3 to TRBJ2-5; no firm D call. The germline V and J ends were trimmed by 0 bases and 7 bases, with 6 bases remaining between them. The CDR3 has 12 amino acids. Germline values: CDR1 LGHNA, CDR2 YSLEER. The CDR3 protein is CASSQEGGTQYF. CDR3 sequence (DNA): TGCGCCAGCAGCCAAGAGGGTGGGACCCAGTACTTC.

The chain combines TRBV28 with TRBJ1-1; 8 positions agree with TRBD1. Trimming removed 5 bases from V and 3 bases from J; junction bases left unmatched: 5. The CDR3 spans 14 residues. In germline, CDR1 is MDHEN, CDR2 SYDVKM. The CDR3 here is CASSPADRDTEAFF. DNA of the CDR3: TGTGCCAGCAGTCCAGCGGACAGGGACACTGAAGCTTTCTTT.

CDR3 bases: TGTGCCAGCAGCTTTGCAGGTCCCATTTTGGCTCATCAGCCCCAGCATTTT. Its protein product is CASSFAGPILAHQPQHF. V gene TRBV3-1 (or the pseudogene TRBV3-2) combines with J gene TRBJ1-5; D uncertain. Trimming removed 5 bases at V and 5 bases at J, with 22 bases between. Germline V gives CDR1 LGHDT, CDR2 YNNKEL (reference sequence). This CDR3 spans 17 amino acids.

This chain uses TRBV2 with TRBJ1-1; a weak D match, TRBD1 (5 bases). From germline, CDR1 is SNHLY and CDR2 FYNNEI. The V gene lost 4 bases and the J gene lost 2 bases, with 8 bases spanning the gap. CDR3 size: 13 residues. CDR3 residues: CASSGQFNTEAFF. The CDR3 DNA reads as TGTGCCAGCAGTGGACAGTTTAACACTGAAGCTTTCTTT.

This chain connects TRBV11-2 to TRBJ2-3; TRBD2 might be the D (8 bases). The CDR3 is 15 residues long. V lost 5 bases to trimming and J lost 4 bases, with 16 bases between them. CDR1 and CDR2 (germline): SGHAT, FQNNGV. The CDR3 spells CASSNREGASDTQYF. CDR3 coding DNA: TGTGCCAGCAGCAACCGGGAGGGGGCCTCAGATACGCAGTATTTT.